These T cell receptor beta chains were read from a single sample in a study of cytomegalovirus exposure and HLA in healthy donors. Libraries were prepared by immunoSEQ multiplex PCR; TCRdb keeps only in-frame clonotypes and omits some of them. Its clone listing holds approximately 52,000 clones. The source material was PBMCs. All receptors derive from a man aged 45-65 years in good health and CMV-seropositive. Both conserved end residues are part of each CDR3. D genes are given only for firm matches.

v_gene,j_gene,d_gene,CDR3nt,CDR3aa
TRBV19,TRBJ1-5,NA,TGTGCCAGTACTATGGACAGCTATAGCAATCAGCCCCAGCATTTT,CASTMDSYSNQPQHF
TRBV5-1,TRBJ2-7,NA,TGCGCCAGCAGCTTGGTAAAGGTCGGGGACGAGCAGTACTTC,CASSLVKVGDEQYF
TRBV5-5,TRBJ2-7,NA,TGTGCCAGCAGGCCTCCCGGGGGAGCTAGAGTCTACGAGCAGTACTTC,CASRPPGGARVYEQYF
TRBV2,TRBJ1-6,TRBD1,TGTGCCAGCAACACCGGGACAGGGCGGAATTCACCCCTCCACTTT,CASNTGTGRNSPLHF
TRBV5-4,TRBJ2-1,TRBD2,TGTGCCAGCAGCTCGGGACTAGCGATAACCAATGAGCAGTTCTTC,CASSSGLAITNEQFF
TRBV2,TRBJ1-6,NA,TGTGCCAGCAGTGAAGGGAGACAGCCAAATTCACCCCTCCACTTT,CASSEGRQPNSPLHF
TRBV2,TRBJ1-5,NA,TGTGCCAGCGGGCAGGACTATAGCAATCAGCCCCAGCATTTT,CASGQDYSNQPQHF
TRBV7-2,TRBJ2-5,TRBD2,TGTGCCAGCAGCTTCCAAGCGGGGGGGCCGGAGACCCAGTACTTC,CASSFQAGGPETQYF
TRBV7-2,TRBJ1-5,NA,TGTGCCAGCAGCCAAGGACAGAGCAATCAGCCCCAGCATTTT,CASSQGQSNQPQHF
TRBV5-1,TRBJ1-3,NA,TGCGCCAGCAGCTTGAATAGCGGTCTCTCTGGAAACACCATATATTTT,CASSLNSGLSGNTIYF
TRBV5-1,TRBJ2-2,TRBD1,TGCGCCAGCAGCTCCCTTACGGACAGGGGACTCACCGGGGAGCTGTTTTTT,CASSSLTDRGLTGELFF
TRBV18,TRBJ1-2,TRBD1,TGTGCCAGCTCCCCTGCGGCAGGGGGCAACTATGGCTACACCTTC,CASSPAAGGNYGYTF
TRBV5-1,TRBJ1-1,TRBD1,TGCGCCAGCAGCTTTGGACAGGGGGCTACTGAAGCTTTCTTT,CASSFGQGATEAFF
TRBV5-1,TRBJ1-1,TRBD1,TGCGCCAGCAGCAGGGACAGGATGAACACTGAAGCTTTCTTT,CASSRDRMNTEAFF
TRBV29-1,TRBJ1-1,NA,TGCAGCGTTCGGCCAGGGAACACTGAAGCTTTCTTT,CSVRPGNTEAFF
TRBV29-1,TRBJ2-1,NA,TGCAGCTTTGGGGAGTCCTACAATGAGCAGTTCTTC,CSFGESYNEQFF
TRBV9,TRBJ2-5,TRBD1,TGTGCCAGCAGCGTAGGAGGTAACAGGGGGCAAGAGACCCAGTACTTC,CASSVGGNRGQETQYF
TRBV7-6,TRBJ1-2,TRBD1,TGTGCCAGCAGCAGGCAGGGGGCTCTTGGCTACACCTTC,CASSRQGALGYTF
TRBV5-6,TRBJ2-7,NA,TGTGCCAGCAGCTTGTGGTCCAGGGGTGCCTGGGAGCAGTACTTC,CASSLWSRGAWEQYF
TRBV30,TRBJ2-1,NA,TGTGCCTGGAGTGTCGGTGGGGGCGAGCAGTTCTTC,CAWSVGGGEQFF
TRBV4-3,TRBJ2-3,NA,TGCGCCAGCAGCCAAGAACGGGACTCAGATACGCAGTATTTT,CASSQERDSDTQYF
TRBV29-1,TRBJ2-5,NA,TGCAGCGTCAGACAGAGCCAAGAGACCCAGTACTTC,CSVRQSQETQYF
TRBV5-1,TRBJ2-1,TRBD1,TGCGCCAGCAGCCGGGACAGCTCCTACAATGAGCAGTTCTTC,CASSRDSSYNEQFF
TRBV4-2,TRBJ2-7,TRBD2,TGTGCCAGCAGCCAAGATGGGGGAGGGTTTGCCTACGAGCAGTACTTC,CASSQDGGGFAYEQYF
TRBV7-2,TRBJ1-5,TRBD1,TGTGCCAGCAGTGAACAGGGGGCTAAGGGTCAGCCCCAGCATTTT,CASSEQGAKGQPQHF
TRBV6-6,TRBJ1-2,TRBD1,TGTGCCAGCAGTTCCCCGGGACAGGGCTATGGCTACACCTTC,CASSSPGQGYGYTF
TRBV30,TRBJ2-2,NA,TGTGCCTGGAGTCTCCCAGAACAGGGTGGCGGGGAGCTGTTTTTT,CAWSLPEQGGGELFF
TRBV30,TRBJ1-1,NA,TGTGCCTGGAGTGTAAGGGGGGGGACTGAAGCTTTCTTT,CAWSVRGGTEAFF
TRBV18,TRBJ1-1,TRBD1,TGTGCCAGCTCACCGAGGGACAGGGAGGGGGCTGAAGCTTTCTTT,CASSPRDREGAEAFF
TRBV19,TRBJ2-1,TRBD2,TGTGCCAGTAGTAGACTAGCGGGAGGAGTGGGGGAGCAGTTCTTC,CASSRLAGGVGEQFF
TRBV29-1,TRBJ2-1,TRBD2,TGCAGCTTTGAGCCAGCGGGAGTAGCCTACAATGAGCAGTTCTTC,CSFEPAGVAYNEQFF
TRBV14,TRBJ2-1,TRBD2,TGTGCCAGCAGCTACGGGACTAGCGGGGGGAGCTCCGACAATGAGCAGTTCTTC,CASSYGTSGGSSDNEQFF
TRBV18,TRBJ1-3,NA,TGTGCCAGCTCACCGGGAGGATCTGGAAACACCATATATTTT,CASSPGGSGNTIYF
TRBV12-5,TRBJ2-5,TRBD1,TGTGCTAGTGGTTTGACAGGGGGGGAGACCCAGTACTTC,CASGLTGGETQYF
TRBV18,TRBJ1-2,NA,TGTGCCAGCTCACCAAGTACCAGTGACTATGGCTACACCTTC,CASSPSTSDYGYTF
TRBV10-3,TRBJ2-3,TRBD2,TGTGCCATCAGTGACGGGGGGGTCAGAAGCACAGATACGCAGTATTTT,CAISDGGVRSTDTQYF
TRBV4-2,TRBJ2-4,NA,TGTGCCAGCAGCCCAGGCGACAACAGCGGCACTCTAGCCAAAAACATTCAGTACTTC,CASSPGDNSGTLAKNIQYF
TRBV18,TRBJ1-6,TRBD1,TGTGCCAGCTCTCTTACGACAGGGGGCTATAATTCACCCCTCCACTTT,CASSLTTGGYNSPLHF